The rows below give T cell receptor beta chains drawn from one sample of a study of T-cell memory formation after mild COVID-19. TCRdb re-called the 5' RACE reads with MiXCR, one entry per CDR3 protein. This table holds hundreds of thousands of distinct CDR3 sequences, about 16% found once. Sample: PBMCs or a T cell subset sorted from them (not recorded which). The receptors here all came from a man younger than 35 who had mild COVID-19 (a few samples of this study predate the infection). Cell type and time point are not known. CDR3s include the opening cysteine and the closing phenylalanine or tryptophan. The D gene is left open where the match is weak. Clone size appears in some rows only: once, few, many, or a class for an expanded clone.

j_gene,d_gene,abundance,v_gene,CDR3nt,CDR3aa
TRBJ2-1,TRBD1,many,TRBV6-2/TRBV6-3,TGTGCCAGCAGAACGATACAGGGGAGCTCCTACAATGAGCAGTTCTTC,CASRTIQGSSYNEQFF
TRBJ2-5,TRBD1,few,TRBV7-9,TGTGCCAGCAGCTTGGTGACAGGGGGCGTTGAGACCCAGTACTTC,CASSLVTGGVETQYF
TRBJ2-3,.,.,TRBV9,TGTGCCAGCAGCGTATCATTAGGGGCAGATACGCAGTATTTT,CASSVSLGADTQYF
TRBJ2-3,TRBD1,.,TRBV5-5,TGTGCCAGCAGCTATGGACAGGGGATAGATACGCAGTATTTT,CASSYGQGIDTQYF
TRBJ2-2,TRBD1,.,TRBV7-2,TGTGCCAGCAGCTTCGACAGGGTAGTCGCCGGGGAGCTGTTTTTT,CASSFDRVVAGELFF
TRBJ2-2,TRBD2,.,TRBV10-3,TGTGCCATCAGTGAATTAGAAGCGGGGGGGCTGGACACCGGGGAGCTGTTTTTT,CAISELEAGGLDTGELFF
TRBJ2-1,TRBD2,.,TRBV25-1,TGTGCCAGCATGGCGGGAGTGTCGGGGGGGCCGCACAATGAGCAGTTCTTC,CASMAGVSGGPHNEQFF
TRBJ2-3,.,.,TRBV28,TGTGCCAGCAGTTTATGGGTAAACACAGATACGCAGTATTTT,CASSLWVNTDTQYF
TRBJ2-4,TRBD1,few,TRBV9,TGTGCCAGCAGCGTAGGGGACAGGGGGTCCATTCAGTACTTC,CASSVGDRGSIQYF
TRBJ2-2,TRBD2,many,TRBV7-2,TGTGCCAGCAGCGCGGGACTAGCCTCCGGGGAGCTGTTTTTT,CASSAGLASGELFF
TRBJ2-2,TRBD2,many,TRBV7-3,TGTGCCAGCAGGGGGGGGGACACCGGGGAGCTGTTTTTT,CASRGGDTGELFF
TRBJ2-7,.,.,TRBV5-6,TGTGCCAGCAGCTTGTGGGGGGGGCACGAGCAGTACTTC,CASSLWGGHEQYF
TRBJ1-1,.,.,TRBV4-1,TGCGCCAGCAGCCAAGCGGCTCCGAACACTGAAGCTTTCTTT,CASSQAAPNTEAFF
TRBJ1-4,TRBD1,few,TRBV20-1,TGCAGTGCTAGACCCGGACAGGGGAATGAAAAACTGTTTTTT,CSARPGQGNEKLFF
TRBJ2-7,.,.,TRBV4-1,TGCGCCAGCAGCTCTAAAACCTACGAGCAGTACTTC,CASSSKTYEQYF
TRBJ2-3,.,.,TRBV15,TGTGCCACCAGCAGTTCCAAGGGGGATACGCAGTATTTT,CATSSSKGDTQYF
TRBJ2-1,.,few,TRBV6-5,TGTGCCAGCAGTTACGACCAGTACAATGAGCAGTTCTTC,CASSYDQYNEQFF
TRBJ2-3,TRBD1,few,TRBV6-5,TGTGCCAGCAGTTACTCGAGACAGGGGCCCACAGATACGCAGTATTTT,CASSYSRQGPTDTQYF
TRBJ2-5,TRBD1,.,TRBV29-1,TGCAGCGTTTCGACAGGGTTAGAGACCCAGTACTTC,CSVSTGLETQYF
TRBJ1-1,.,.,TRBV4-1,TGCGCCAGCAGCCAAGGACAGACAGAAGCTTTCTTT,CASSQGQTEAFF
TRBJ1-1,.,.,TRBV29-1,TGCAGCGTTGTAGGGCAGAACACTGAAGCTTTCTTT,CSVVGQNTEAFF
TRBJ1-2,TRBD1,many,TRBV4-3,TGCGCCAGCAGCCGCGACAGGGGGCTAAGCTATGGCTACACCTTC,CASSRDRGLSYGYTF
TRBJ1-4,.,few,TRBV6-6,TGTGCCAGCAGGGACGGAATTAATGAAAAACTGTTTTTT,CASRDGINEKLFF
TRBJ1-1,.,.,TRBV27,TGTGCCAGCTCCTCGGACCGAACTGAAGCTTTCTTT,CASSSDRTEAFF
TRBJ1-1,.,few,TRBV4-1,TGCGCCAGCAGCCACTCCCCGAGGAGGGGCGCTTTCTTT,CASSHSPRRGAFF
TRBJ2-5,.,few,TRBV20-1,TGCAGTGCTAGAGATCATGGGGGACCGAAGTTCTCCAAGACCCAGTACTTC,CSARDHGGPKFSKTQYF
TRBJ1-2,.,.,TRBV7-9,TGTGCCAGCAGCTACGAGGGGGGAGGCTACACCTTC,CASSYEGGGYTF
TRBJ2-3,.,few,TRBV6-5,TGTGCCAGCAGTTACTCGAATCCAGACACAGATACGCAGTATTTT,CASSYSNPDTDTQYF
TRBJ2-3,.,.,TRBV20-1,TGCAGTGCTCGCTCGGGGCCCTGGGGGTCGTGGGATGCAGATACGCAGTATTTT,CSARSGPWGSWDADTQYF
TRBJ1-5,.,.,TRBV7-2,TGTGCCAGCAGCTTATCACCAGGGAGCAATCAGCCCCAGCATTTT,CASSLSPGSNQPQHF
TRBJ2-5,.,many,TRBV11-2,TGTGCCAGCAGCTTAGGCTTAGAAGAGACCCAGTACTTC,CASSLGLEETQYF
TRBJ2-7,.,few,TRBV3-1,TGTGCCAGCAGCCTCCACGCCGGGACTCGAGCCTACGAGCAGTACTTC,CASSLHAGTRAYEQYF
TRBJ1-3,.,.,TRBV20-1,TGCAGTGCTAGACCAGGGGCCGGTGGAAACACCATATATTTT,CSARPGAGGNTIYF
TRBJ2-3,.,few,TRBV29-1,TGCAGCGTTGAACGGGGAAGGGGCACAGATACGCAGTATTTT,CSVERGRGTDTQYF
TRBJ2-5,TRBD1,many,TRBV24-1,TGTGCCACCACCGGGGACAGCGACCAAGAGACCCAGTACTTC,CATTGDSDQETQYF
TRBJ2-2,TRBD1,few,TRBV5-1,TGCGCCAGCAGCGGACAGGTGAACACCGGGGAGCTGTTTTTT,CASSGQVNTGELFF
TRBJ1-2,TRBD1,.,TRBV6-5,TGTGCCAGCAGTCAAGGAAGGGGACAGTCCTATGGCTACACCTTC,CASSQGRGQSYGYTF
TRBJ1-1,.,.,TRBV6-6,TGTGCCAGCAGTTACGGGACCTTT,CASSYGTF
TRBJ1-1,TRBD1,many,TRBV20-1,TGCAGTGCTACACCTTATAACAGGGGGAACACTGAAGCTTTCTTT,CSATPYNRGNTEAFF
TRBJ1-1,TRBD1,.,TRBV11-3,TGTGCCAGCAGCACGGGACAGGGCAGGAACACTGAAGCTTTCTTT,CASSTGQGRNTEAFF
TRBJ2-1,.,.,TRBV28,TGTGCCAGCAGTTTACTCCTCCGGGACAACTCCTACAATGAGCAGTTCTTC,CASSLLLRDNSYNEQFF
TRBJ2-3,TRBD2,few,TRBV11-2,TGTGCCAGCAGCTTAGTAACTAGCGGGGAAGATACGCAGTATTTT,CASSLVTSGEDTQYF
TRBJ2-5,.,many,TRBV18,TGTGCCAGCAGCCCCCCCGGCGAGACCCAGTACTTC,CASSPPGETQYF
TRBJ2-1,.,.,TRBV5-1,TGCGCCAGCAGCTTGGAGGGAACCATCGGCGGGTTCTTC,CASSLEGTIGGFF
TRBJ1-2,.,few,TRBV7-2,TGTGCCAGCAGCCGCGACTGGGGTGGCTACACCTTC,CASSRDWGGYTF
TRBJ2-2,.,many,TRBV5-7,TGTGCCAGCAGCTTGGCCGCGGGAACGAACACCGGGGAGCTGTTTTTT,CASSLAAGTNTGELFF
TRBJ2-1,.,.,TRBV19,TGTGCCAGTAGTGGTGGTCCCCTCTACAATGAGCAGTTCTTC,CASSGGPLYNEQFF